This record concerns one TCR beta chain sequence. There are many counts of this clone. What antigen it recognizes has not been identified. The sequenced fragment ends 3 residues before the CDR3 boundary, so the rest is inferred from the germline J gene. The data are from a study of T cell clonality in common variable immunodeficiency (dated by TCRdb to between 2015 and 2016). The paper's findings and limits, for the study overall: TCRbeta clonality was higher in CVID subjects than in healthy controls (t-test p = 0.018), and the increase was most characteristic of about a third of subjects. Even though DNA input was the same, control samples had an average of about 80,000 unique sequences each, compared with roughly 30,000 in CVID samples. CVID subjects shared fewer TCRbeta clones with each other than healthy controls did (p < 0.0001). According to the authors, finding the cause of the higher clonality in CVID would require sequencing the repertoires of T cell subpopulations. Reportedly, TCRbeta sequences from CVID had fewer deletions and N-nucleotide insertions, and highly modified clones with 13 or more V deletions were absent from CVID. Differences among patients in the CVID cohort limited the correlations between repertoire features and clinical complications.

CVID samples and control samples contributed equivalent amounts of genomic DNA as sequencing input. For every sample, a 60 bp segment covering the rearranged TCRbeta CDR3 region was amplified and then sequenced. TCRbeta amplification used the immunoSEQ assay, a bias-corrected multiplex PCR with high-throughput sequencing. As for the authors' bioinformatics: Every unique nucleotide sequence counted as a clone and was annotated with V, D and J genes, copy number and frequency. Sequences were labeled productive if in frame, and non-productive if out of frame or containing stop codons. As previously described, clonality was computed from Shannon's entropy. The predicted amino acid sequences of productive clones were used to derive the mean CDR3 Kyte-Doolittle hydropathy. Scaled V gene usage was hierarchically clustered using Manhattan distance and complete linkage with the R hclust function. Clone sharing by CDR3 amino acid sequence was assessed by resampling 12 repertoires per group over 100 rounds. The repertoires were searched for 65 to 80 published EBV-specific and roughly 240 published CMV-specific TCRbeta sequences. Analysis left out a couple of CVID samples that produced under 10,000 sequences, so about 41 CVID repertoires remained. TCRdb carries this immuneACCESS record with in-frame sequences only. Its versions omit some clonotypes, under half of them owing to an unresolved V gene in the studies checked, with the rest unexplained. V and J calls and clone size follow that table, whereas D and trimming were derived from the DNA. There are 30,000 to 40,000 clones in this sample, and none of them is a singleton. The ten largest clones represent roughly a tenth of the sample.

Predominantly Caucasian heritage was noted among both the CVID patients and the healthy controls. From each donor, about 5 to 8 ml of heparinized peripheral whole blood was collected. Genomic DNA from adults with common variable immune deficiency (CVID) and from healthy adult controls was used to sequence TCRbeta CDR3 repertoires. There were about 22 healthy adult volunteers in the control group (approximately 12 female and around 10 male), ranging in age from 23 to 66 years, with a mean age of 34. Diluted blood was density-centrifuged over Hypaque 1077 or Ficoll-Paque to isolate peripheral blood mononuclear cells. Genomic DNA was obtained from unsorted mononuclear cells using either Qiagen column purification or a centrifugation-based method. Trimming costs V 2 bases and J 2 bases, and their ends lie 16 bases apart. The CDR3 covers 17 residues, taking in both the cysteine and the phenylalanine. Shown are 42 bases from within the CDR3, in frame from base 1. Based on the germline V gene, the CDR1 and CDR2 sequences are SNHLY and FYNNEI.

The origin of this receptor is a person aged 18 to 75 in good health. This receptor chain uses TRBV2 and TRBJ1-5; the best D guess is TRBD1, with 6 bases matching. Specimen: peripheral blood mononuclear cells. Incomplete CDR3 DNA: TGTGCCAGCAGTGAACCGTCCGCAGGGGTTGGCAATCAGCCC. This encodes CASSEPSAGVGNQP. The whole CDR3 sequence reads CASSEPSAGVGNQPQHF.